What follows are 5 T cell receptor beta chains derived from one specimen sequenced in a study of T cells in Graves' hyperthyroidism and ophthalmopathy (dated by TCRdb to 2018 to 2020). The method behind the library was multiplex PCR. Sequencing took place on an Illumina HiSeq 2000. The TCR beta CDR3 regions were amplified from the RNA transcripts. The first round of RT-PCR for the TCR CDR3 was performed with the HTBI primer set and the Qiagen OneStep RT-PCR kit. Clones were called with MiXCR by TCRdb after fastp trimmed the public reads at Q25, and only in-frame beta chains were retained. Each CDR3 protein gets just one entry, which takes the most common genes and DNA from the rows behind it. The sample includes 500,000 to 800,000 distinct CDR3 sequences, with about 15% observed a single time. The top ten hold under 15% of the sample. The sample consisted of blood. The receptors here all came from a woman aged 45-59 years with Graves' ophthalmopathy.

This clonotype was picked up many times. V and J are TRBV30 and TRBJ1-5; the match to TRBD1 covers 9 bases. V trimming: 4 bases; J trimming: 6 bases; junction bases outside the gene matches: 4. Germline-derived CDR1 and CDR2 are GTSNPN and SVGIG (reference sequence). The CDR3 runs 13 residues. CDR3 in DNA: TGTGCCTGGAACAGGGGGCGGGTTCAGCCCCAGCATTTT. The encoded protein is CAWNRGRVQPQHF.

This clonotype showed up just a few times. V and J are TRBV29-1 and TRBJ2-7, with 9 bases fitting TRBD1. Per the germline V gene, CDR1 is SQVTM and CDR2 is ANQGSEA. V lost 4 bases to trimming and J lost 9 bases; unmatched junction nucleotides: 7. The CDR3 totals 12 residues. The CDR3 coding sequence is TGCAGCGTTGCGGGACAGGGTGCGGTGCAGTACTTC. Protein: CSVAGQGAVQYF.

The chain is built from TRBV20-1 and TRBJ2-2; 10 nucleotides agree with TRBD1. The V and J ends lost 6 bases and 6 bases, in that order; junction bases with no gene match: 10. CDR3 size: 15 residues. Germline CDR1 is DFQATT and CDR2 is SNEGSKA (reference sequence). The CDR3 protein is CSAKRTGGISGELFF. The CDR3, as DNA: TGCAGTGCAAAAAGGACAGGGGGTATCTCCGGGGAGCTGTTTTTT.

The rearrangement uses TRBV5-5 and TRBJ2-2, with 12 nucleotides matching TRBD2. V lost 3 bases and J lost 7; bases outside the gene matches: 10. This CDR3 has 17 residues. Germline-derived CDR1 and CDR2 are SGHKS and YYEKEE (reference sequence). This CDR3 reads CASSSERLAGVVGELFF. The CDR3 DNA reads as TGTGCCAGCAGCTCTGAGAGACTAGCGGGAGTGGTCGGGGAGCTGTTTTTT.

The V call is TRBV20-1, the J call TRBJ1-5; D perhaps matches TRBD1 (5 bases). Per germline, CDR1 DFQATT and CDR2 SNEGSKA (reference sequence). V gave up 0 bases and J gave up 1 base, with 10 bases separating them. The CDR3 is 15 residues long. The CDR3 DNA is TGCAGTGCTAGAGAAGCAGGGACGAGCAATCAGCCCCAGCATTTT. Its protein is CSAREAGTSNQPQHF.